Each of the 19 T cell receptor beta chains below was sequenced from the same sample in a study of cytomegalovirus exposure and HLA in healthy donors. Both 60 Vbeta primers and 13 Jbeta primers went into the PCR. TCRdb's copy holds only in-frame clones and misses some; the assay was immunoSEQ multiplex PCR. The data hold under 150,000 clones, with about four fifths observed a single time. Sequenced input: PBMCs. The receptors here all came from a woman in her forties in good health and CMV-seropositive.

This clone was picked up one time. V gene TRBV2 combines with J gene TRBJ2-1, with 8 bases lining up with TRBD1. The CDR3 length is 15 residues. Germline V gene sequence: CDR1 SNHLY, CDR2 FYNNEI. Trimming at V came to 6 bases and at J to 5 bases, leaving 9 bases not matched to a gene. In DNA, the CDR3 is TGTGCCAGCAGCCTAGGACAGGGCAGGGACAATGAGCAGTTCTTC. Its protein product is CASSLGQGRDNEQFF.

The CDR3 here is CASSMAGEKMGYGYTF. The CDR3, as DNA: TGTGCCAGTAGTATGGCAGGGGAGAAGATGGGCTATGGCTACACCTTC. J is TRBJ1-2 and V is TRBV19; perhaps TRBD1 as D (6 bases). Germline V gene lookup returns CDR1 LNHDA and CDR2 SQIVND (reference sequence). The length of the CDR3 is 16 residues. Trimming shortened V by 3 bases and J by 4 bases, and 18 bases separated the two germline ends.

V is TRBV2 and J is TRBJ2-7; D ambiguous. CDR1 and CDR2 from the germline V gene are SNHLY and FYNNEI. The CDR3 totals 10 residues. Trimming took off 10 bases at V and 5 bases at J, with 9 bases between the two ends. The CDR3 DNA sequence: TGTGCCACCAAAATCCACGAGCAGTACTTC. Protein product: CATKIHEQYF.

The V and J genes are TRBV30 and TRBJ1-2; D uncertain. Per the germline V gene, CDR1 is GTSNPN and CDR2 is SVGIG (reference sequence). The ends were cut back, 1 base at V and 1 base at J, with 7 bases in the middle. This CDR3 contains 13 residues. CDR3: CAWSALDNYGYTF. In nucleotides, the CDR3 is TGTGCCTGGAGTGCCCTAGATAACTATGGCTACACCTTC.

The chain carries TRBV9 and TRBJ2-7; TRBD2 is a possible D gene (6 bases). The V gene lost 0 bases and the J gene lost 0 bases, with 7 bases spanning the gap. The CDR3 has 14 amino acids. Germline V CDR1 and CDR2: SGDLS, YYNGEE. CDR3 sequence: CASSVDGGSYEQYF. The CDR3 nucleotides read TGTGCCAGCAGCGTAGACGGGGGCTCCTACGAGCAGTACTTC.

The gene calls are TRBV6-1 and TRBJ2-3; weak D call: TRBD1 (6 bases). Germline lookup yields CDR1 MNHNS and CDR2 SASEGT. The length of the CDR3 is 11 residues. V was shortened by 8 bases and J by 9 bases, with 12 bases between the two germline ends. The CDR3 is CASGRQGTQYF. CDR3 sequence (DNA): TGTGCCAGCGGCAGGCAGGGGACGCAGTATTTT.

The chain uses TRBV19 and TRBJ1-5; no clear D. Germline loops: CDR1 LNHDA, CDR2 SQIVND (reference sequence). The CDR3 contains 15 residues. Trimming took 6 bases from V and 8 from J, leaving 20 bases between them. CDR3 residues: CASSIRPTPQEPQHF. CDR3 in DNA: TGTGCCAGTAGCATCCGGCCCACCCCGCAGGAGCCCCAGCATTTT.

CDR3 in amino acids: CASTPELAGLNTGELFF. CDR3 coding DNA: TGTGCCAGCACTCCGGAACTAGCGGGACTTAACACCGGGGAGCTGTTTTTT. The V gene is TRBV2, the J gene TRBJ2-2; 10 bases are shared with TRBD2. Looked up from germline, CDR1 is SNHLY and CDR2 is FYNNEI. CDR3 length equals 17 residues. V lost 7 bases and J lost 2; bases outside the gene matches: 10.

This clone turned up a few times. The CDR3 bases are TGTGCCAGCAGCTTACCCCGGACAGCATACAGTCAGCCCCAGCATTTT. Amino acid sequence: CASSLPRTAYSQPQHF. The chain uses TRBV28 and TRBJ1-5; D is possibly TRBD1 (6 bases). Trimming removed 6 bases from V and 6 bases from J, with 21 bases in between. In germline, CDR1 is MDHEN, CDR2 SYDVKM. The CDR3 is made up of 16 amino acids.

V gene TRBV6-1 combines with J gene TRBJ1-3; 10 bases line up with TRBD1. This CDR3 contains 15 residues. V lost 3 bases to trimming and J lost 3 bases; unmatched junction nucleotides: 2. Germline V gives CDR1 MNHNS, CDR2 SASEGT. CDR3: CASSETGGIGNTIYF. The CDR3 DNA sequence: TGTGCCAGCAGTGAGACAGGGGGCATTGGAAACACCATATATTTT.

The chain recombines TRBV6-6 with TRBJ1-1; TRBD1 is a possible D gene (5 bases). Germline-derived CDR1 and CDR2 are MNHNY and SVGAGI (reference sequence). This CDR3 comprises 15 residues. Trimming cost V 7 bases and J 3 bases, with 18 bases left between them. The CDR3, as DNA: TGTGCCAGCATTTTCCGTCAGGGAGGGCACACTGAAGCTTTCTTT. Protein sequence: CASIFRQGGHTEAFF.

J is TRBJ2-5 and V is TRBV27, with 8 bases that match TRBD2. The CDR3 sequence is 14 residues long. J lost 0 bases, V lost 7 bases, and 4 bases had no gene match. Per the germline V gene, CDR1 is MNHEY and CDR2 is SMNVEV (reference sequence). The CDR3 nucleotides are TGTGCCAGCATGGGTAGCGGGAACCAAGAGACCCAGTACTTC. It codes for CASMGSGNQETQYF.

The V and J genes are TRBV27 and TRBJ2-1; a possible D gene is TRBD2 (6 bases). CDR1 MNHEY and CDR2 SMNVEV come from the germline V gene (reference sequence). V was shortened by 6 bases and J by 4 bases, with 16 bases between the two germline ends. The CDR3 is 15 residues long. The CDR3 sequence is CASSSSAGLYNEQFF. CDR3 sequence (DNA): TGTGCCAGCAGCTCCTCAGCTGGACTATACAATGAGCAGTTCTTC.

The chain carries TRBV19 and TRBJ2-1; 7 bases match TRBD1. Germline values: CDR1 LNHDA, CDR2 SQIVND (reference sequence). The V gene end was trimmed by 7 bases and the J gene end by 7 bases; junction bases not matched to a gene: 4. There are 12 residues in the CDR3. The CDR3 region is CASIGDRNEQFF. CDR3 coding DNA: TGTGCCAGTATCGGGGACAGAAATGAGCAGTTCTTC.

The rearrangement links TRBV19 to TRBJ2-7; D may be TRBD1 (5 bases). Germline CDR1 and CDR2: LNHDA and SQIVND (reference sequence). CDR3 length: 14 amino acids. V was pared by 6 bases and J by 0 bases, with 12 bases between. The DNA for the CDR3 is TGTGCCAGTAGCCGACAGATGAGCTCCTACGAGCAGTACTTC. Its translation: CASSRQMSSYEQYF.

The count of this clone is one. The genes are TRBV5-1 and TRBJ2-7, with D possibly matching TRBD2 (7 bases). The ends were cut back, 0 bases at V and 5 bases at J, with 12 bases in the middle. This CDR3 has 14 residues. In germline, CDR1 is SGHRS, CDR2 YFSETQ. In DNA form, the CDR3 reads TGCGCCAGCAGCTTGGAACGGGGGGCGAACGAGCAGTACTTC. It codes for CASSLERGANEQYF.

This chain joins TRBV7-9 and TRBJ2-3; the D gene is possibly TRBD2 (5 bases). The V gene's germline CDR1 is SEHNR and CDR2 FQNEAQ (reference sequence). The V and J ends lost 5 bases and 5 bases respectively, with 14 bases between them. CDR3 size: 14 residues. The DNA for the CDR3 is TGTGCCAGCAGCCTTAACGGGATAGGAGATACGCAGTATTTT. Protein product: CASSLNGIGDTQYF.

The V and J genes are TRBV29-1 and TRBJ2-5; perhaps TRBD2 as D (6 bases). Germline CDR1 reads SQVTM; CDR2 reads ANQGSEA. This CDR3 has 14 amino acids. V was shortened by 2 bases and J by 4 bases, with 14 bases between the two germline ends. CDR3 protein: CSVERGGNRETQYF. CDR3 coding DNA: TGCAGCGTTGAAAGGGGCGGGAACCGAGAGACCCAGTACTTC.

About this clone: One end of the junction does not line up with germline, which may come from a read error. The chain links TRBV25-1 to TRBJ2-7, with D maybe TRBD2 (5 bases). The germline V gene encodes CDR1 MGHDK and CDR2 SYGVNS. The CDR3 loop spans 14 amino acids. The CDR3 loop reads CASSESGFPSERYF. CDR3 coding DNA: TGTGCCAGCAGTGAAAGCGGATTCCCCTCGGAGCGGTACTTC.